A single T cell receptor (beta chain) is shown here with its context. This CDR3 contains 14 residues. J was trimmed by 7 bases and V by 5 bases; bases with no gene match: 7. The germline gives CDR1 SGHRS, CDR2 YFSETQ. The data originate from a study of blood T cell repertoires in COVID-19. Sequenced by immunoSEQ multiplex PCR; TCRdb stores in-frame clones only, minus some. The sample has about 80,000 clones; more than 75% are singletons. The specimen sequenced was peripheral blood. The chain joins TRBV5-1 to TRBJ1-4; 8 bases are a match to TRBD1. The TCR sequence derives from a human donor in a cohort sampled during active COVID-19. As DNA, the CDR3 is TGCGCCAGCAGTCCGGACAGGGTCGGTGAAAAACTGTTTTTT. It encodes CASSPDRVGEKLFF.